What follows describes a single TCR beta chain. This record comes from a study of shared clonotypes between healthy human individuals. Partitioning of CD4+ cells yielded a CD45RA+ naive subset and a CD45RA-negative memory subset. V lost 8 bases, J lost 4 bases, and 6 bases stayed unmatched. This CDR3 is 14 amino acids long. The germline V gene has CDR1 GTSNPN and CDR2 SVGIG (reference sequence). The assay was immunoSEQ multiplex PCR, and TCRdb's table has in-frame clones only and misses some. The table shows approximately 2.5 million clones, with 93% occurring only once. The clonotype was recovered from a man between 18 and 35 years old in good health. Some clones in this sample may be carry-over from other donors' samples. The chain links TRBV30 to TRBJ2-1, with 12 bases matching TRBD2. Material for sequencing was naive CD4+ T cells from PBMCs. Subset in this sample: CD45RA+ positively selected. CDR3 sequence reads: CAGTGTSGYNEQFF. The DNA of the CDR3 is TGTGCCGGAACCGGGACTAGCGGGTACAATGAGCAGTTCTTC. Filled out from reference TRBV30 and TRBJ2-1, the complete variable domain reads SQTIHQWPATLVQPVGSPLSLECTVEGTSNPNLYWYRQAAGRGLQLLFYSVGIGQISSEVPQNLSASRPQDRQFILSSKKLLLSDSGFYLCAGTGTSGYNEQFFGPGTRLTVL.